This is a list of T cell receptor beta chains from one sample in a study of graft-versus-host responses after intestinal transplantation. Sequencing was performed with immunoSEQ multiplex PCR; in TCRdb, only in-frame clones are kept and a portion is missing. The table records 70,000 or so clones, 84% of them present only once. For these receptors, no antigen is known. The material sequenced was unstimulated CD4+ T cells sorted from spleen or lymph node cells, taken before transplant. These receptors came from a human donor who was the organ donor for an intestinal transplant. The CDR3 runs from the conserved cysteine through the conserved F or W. The order of the fields is D gene, V gene, J gene, clone size, CDR3 protein, CDR3 DNA. The D gene is left open where the match is weak. The size of a clone is reported for some rows only, either as once, few or many, or as a class for expanded clones.

TRBD1	TRBV7-8	TRBJ1-1	.	CASSLRGIGNTEAFF	TGTGCCAGCAGCCTCAGGGGGATCGGGAACACTGAAGCTTTCTTT
.	TRBV19	TRBJ1-1	.	CASRGLWNTEAFF	TGTGCCAGTCGAGGGCTATGGAACACTGAAGCTTTCTTT
.	TRBV5-4	TRBJ2-2	.	CASSFSADTGELFF	TGTGCCAGCAGCTTTAGCGCCGACACCGGGGAGCTGTTTTTT
TRBD1	TRBV27	TRBJ1-2	once	CASSPGQGVWGGYTF	TGTGCCAGCAGTCCGGGACAGGGGGTTTGGGGGGGCTACACCTTC
TRBD2	TRBV4-2	TRBJ2-3	.	CASSQPLAGAVVDTQYF	TGTGCCAGCAGCCAGCCCTTAGCGGGCGCCGTCGTCGATACGCAGTATTTT
TRBD1	TRBV10-3	TRBJ1-1	once	CAIRGQGGSIVNTEAFF	TGTGCCATCAGAGGACAGGGAGGAAGCATTGTGAACACTGAAGCTTTCTTT
.	TRBV27	TRBJ1-4	.	CASSPLTRSNEKLFF	TGTGCCAGCAGTCCCCTGACAAGATCTAATGAAAAACTGTTTTTT
.	TRBV4-3	TRBJ2-1	.	CASSQSRDGRGSNEQFF	TGCGCCAGCAGCCAATCAAGGGACGGGAGAGGGTCCAATGAGCAGTTCTTC
.	TRBV15	TRBJ1-2	.	CATSILRTRGPGGYTF	TGTGCCACCAGCATTCTTAGAACGCGGGGGCCTGGCGGCTACACCTTC
.	TRBV5-1	TRBJ2-6	.	CASSLGLHSGANVLTF	TGCGCCAGCAGCCTCGGACTCCACTCTGGGGCCAACGTCCTGACTTTC
.	TRBV5-4	TRBJ2-2	.	CASSGDPGNTGELFF	TGTGCCAGCAGCGGAGACCCTGGGAACACCGGGGAGCTGTTTTTT
TRBD2	TRBV6-5	TRBJ2-1	.	CASSHSLAGGFNEQFF	TGTGCCAGCAGTCACTCACTAGCGGGGGGATTCAATGAGCAGTTCTTC
.	TRBV5-8	TRBJ1-1	.	CASRRAGGRGGTEAFF	TGTGCCAGCAGGCGGGCGGGGGGACGTGGGGGCACTGAAGCTTTCTTT
TRBD2	TRBV9	TRBJ2-5	.	CASSGTSGGETQYF	TGTGCCAGCAGCGGGACTAGCGGGGGAGAGACCCAGTACTTC
.	TRBV2	TRBJ1-5	.	CASSVGQINQPQHF	TGTGCCAGCAGTGTCGGACAGATCAATCAGCCCCAGCATTTT
.	TRBV28	TRBJ1-5	.	CASSLSGRYNQPQHF	TGTGCCAGCAGTTTATCCGGCAGGTATAATCAGCCCCAGCATTTT
.	TRBV29-1	TRBJ1-1	.	CSVEEQGTGTEAFF	TGCAGCGTTGAAGAGCAGGGGACGGGCACTGAAGCTTTCTTT
TRBD2	TRBV27	TRBJ2-6	.	CASSPGSLRGYLGANVLTF	TGTGCCAGCAGTCCCGGTTCTTTGCGGGGGTATCTGGGGGCCAACGTCCTGACTTTC
TRBD1	TRBV7-2	TRBJ1-2	.	CASSFRDRASFSF	TGTGCCAGCAGCTTCCGGGACAGGGCTTCTTTCTCCTTC
TRBD1	TRBV19	TRBJ1-5	once	CASRGTGRFYSNQPQHF	TGTGCCAGTAGGGGGACAGGTCGGTTTTATAGCAATCAGCCCCAGCATTTT
.	TRBV28	TRBJ2-5	.	CASTPAKRETQYF	TGTGCCAGCACCCCTGCGAAGAGGGAGACCCAGTACTTC
TRBD2	TRBV19	TRBJ2-3	.	CASSISSGGFSTDTQYF	TGTGCCAGTAGTATTTCTAGCGGGGGTTTTAGCACAGATACGCAGTATTTT
.	TRBV10-2	TRBJ1-1	.	CASSRRRTLNTEAFF	TGCGCCAGCAGCCGAAGGAGAACCTTGAACACTGAAGCTTTCTTT
.	TRBV28	TRBJ1-5	.	CASYSGTAPGNQPQHF	TGTGCCAGTTACAGCGGGACTGCCCCGGGCAATCAGCCCCAGCATTTT
TRBD1	TRBV7-9	TRBJ1-4	.	CASSQNRGGNEKLFF	TGTGCCAGCAGCCAGAACAGGGGTGGAAATGAAAAACTGTTTTTT
TRBD1	TRBV6-5	TRBJ1-4	.	CASRPGQGGNEKLFF	TGTGCCAGCAGACCAGGACAGGGTGGGAATGAAAAACTGTTTTTT
TRBD1	TRBV6-4	TRBJ1-2	.	CASSAETGTSHGYTF	TGTGCCAGCAGTGCCGAGACAGGGACCTCCCATGGCTACACCTTC
.	TRBV10-3	TRBJ1-1	.	CAISESGTQNTEAFF	TGTGCCATCAGTGAGTCCGGGACACAGAACACTGAAGCTTTCTTT
TRBD1	TRBV4-3	TRBJ2-1	.	CASSQDLGTGQREQFF	TGCGCCAGCAGCCAAGATTTGGGGACAGGGCAACGGGAGCAGTTCTTC
.	TRBV6-5	TRBJ1-2	.	CASSYRSLGYGYTF	TGTGCCAGCAGTTATCGTAGCCTGGGCTATGGCTACACCTTC
TRBD1	TRBV6-5	TRBJ1-6	.	CASSRTGDNSPLHF	TGTGCCAGCAGTCGGACAGGGGATAATTCACCCCTCCACTTT
TRBD1	TRBV6-6	TRBJ1-6	.	CASSYQGQGRVSPLHF	TGTGCCAGCAGTTACCAGGGACAGGGGAGAGTTTCACCCCTCCACTTT
TRBD2	TRBV5-6	TRBJ2-6	.	CASSPGLAGLGANVLTF	TGTGCCAGCAGCCCGGGACTAGCGGGGCTTGGGGCCAACGTCCTGACTTTC
.	TRBV19	TRBJ2-2	.	CASSLSSNGELFF	TGTGCCAGTAGTTTGTCCTCTAACGGGGAGCTGTTTTTT
.	TRBV6-1	TRBJ1-1	.	CASSPQDRMNTEAFF	TGTGCCAGCAGTCCCCAGGACAGAATGAACACTGAAGCTTTCTTT
TRBD1	TRBV6-1	TRBJ1-6	once	CASSGRQGTSPLHF	TGTGCCAGCAGTGGAAGACAGGGAACCTCACCCCTCCACTTT
.	TRBV7-9	TRBJ1-2	few	CASSFGQRVGYTF	TGTGCCAGCAGCTTTGGACAGCGAGTTGGCTACACCTTC
.	TRBV5-1	TRBJ2-5	.	CASSLQGLGETQYF	TGCGCCAGCAGCTTACAGGGTCTAGGGGAGACCCAGTACTTC
TRBD2	TRBV19	TRBJ2-3	.	CASSLGLPSTDTQYF	TGTGCCAGTAGTCTGGGACTACCCAGCACAGATACGCAGTATTTT
.	TRBV7-2	TRBJ1-2	.	CASSSPTGKEYGYTF	TGTGCCAGCAGCTCCCCAACAGGGAAGGAGTATGGCTACACCTTC
.	TRBV2	TRBJ1-6	.	CASSETDRSNSPLHF	TGTGCCAGCAGTGAGACCGACAGGTCTAATTCACCCCTCCACTTT
TRBD2	TRBV28	TRBJ2-3	.	CASSLAGETDTQYF	TGTGCCAGCAGTTTAGCGGGGGAAACAGATACGCAGTATTTT
.	TRBV19	TRBJ1-5	.	CASKTTDGSNQPQHF	TGTGCCAGTAAGACGACAGACGGAAGCAATCAGCCCCAGCATTTT
.	TRBV5-6	TRBJ1-2	.	CASSFSPGQNYGYTF	TGTGCCAGCAGCTTCAGTCCCGGACAGAACTATGGCTACACCTTC
.	TRBV15	TRBJ2-3	.	CATSRDLMADTQYF	TGTGCCACCAGCAGAGATTTGATGGCTGATACGCAGTATTTT
TRBD2	TRBV12-5	TRBJ2-2	.	CASGLIAGGNTGELFF	TGTGCTAGTGGTTTGATAGCGGGGGGGAACACCGGGGAGCTGTTTTTT
.	TRBV5-8	TRBJ1-2	.	CASSAYGYTF	TGTGCCAGCAGCGCCTACGGCTACACCTTC
TRBD1	TRBV9	TRBJ1-4	.	CASSYGGQGASGGEKLFF	TGTGCCAGCAGCTATGGGGGACAGGGGGCCTCAGGAGGTGAAAAACTGTTTTTT
.	TRBV15	TRBJ2-1	.	CATSRTLYNEQFF	TGTGCCACCAGTAGGACACTCTACAATGAGCAGTTCTTC
TRBD1	TRBV29-1	TRBJ1-5	.	CSVRTGLDQPQHF	TGCAGCGTCAGGACAGGTTTGGACCAGCCCCAGCATTTT
TRBD1	TRBV28	TRBJ1-5	once	CASSFQGAGQPQHF	TGTGCCAGCAGTTTTCAGGGGGCGGGTCAGCCCCAGCATTTT
.	TRBV15	TRBJ2-2	.	CATSRGPDGELFF	TGTGCCACCAGCAGGGGGCCGGACGGGGAGCTGTTTTTT
TRBD1	TRBV28	TRBJ2-5	.	CASSQGVRRETQYF	TGTGCCAGCAGCCAGGGGGTCAGGAGGGAGACCCAGTACTTC